This T cell receptor beta chain derives from a study of beta chain features in type 1 diabetes (dated by TCRdb to 2017 to 2018). About the study as a whole: Patients and healthy donors did not differ in mean age, gender distribution, total cell number or subset yield. A total of some 100,000,000 sorted cells were examined across all samples, and the number of cells per subset was strongly correlated with RNA yield. The study compared the TCRB repertoires of sorted circulating CD4+ T cell subsets in recently diagnosed type 1 diabetes patients with those in matched healthy donors. Regulatory and stem cell-like memory subsets were obtained from only 8 patients and roughly 8 healthy donors, while naive and central memory subsets were obtained from all 28 donors.

Each donor gave one peripheral blood draw, averaging approximately 120 mL, which was collected into heparinised tubes. A BD FACSAria II and a panel including CD45RO, CCR7, CD25, CD127, CD95 and CD27 were used to sort naive, central memory, regulatory and stem cell-like memory CD4+ T cells. All sorted populations exceeded 95% purity. PBMCs were isolated right away by Lymphoprep density gradient centrifugation and were stained directly, without culture. To minimize batch effects, samples were stained and sorted in pairs, one healthy donor with one patient per experiment. V was cut back by 5 bases and J by 5 bases, leaving a gap of 18 bases between them. CDR1 SGHVS and CDR2 FQNEAQ were looked up in the germline V gene. Including cysteine and phenylalanine, the CDR3 has 15 amino acids. CDR3 DNA only is kept here, 45 bases in frame from base 1. The entire amount of isolated RNA was reverse transcribed using the High Capacity cDNA Reverse Transcription Kit, so the sequenced TCRB transcripts were expressed ones. Naive, central memory and regulatory T cell samples underwent deep immunoSEQ sequencing, averaging about 3.57 million total reads per sample. Sorted cells were lysed in RLT buffer, and RNA was extracted using DNase-treated RNeasy Micro or Mini kits according to cell number. To prevent cross-contamination, every cell subset was processed on its own, while patient and healthy donor samples were processed together. The immunoSEQ multiplex PCR was used to amplify TCRB sequences from cDNA, generating 87-bp fragments that spanned the CDR3 region. Sequencing of the amplicons was done on the Illumina HiSeq platform. Processing in the source paper ran as follows. Synthetic template baselines were used to correct PCR bias computationally, reads within Hamming distance 2 were collapsed together, and singletons that could not be merged were discarded. Reads were aligned against IMGT so that V, D and J genes, CDR3 length and insertions or deletions at six rearrangement sites could be assigned. Clonotype counts were normalized to sorted cell number within each subset before computing true diversity and Gini coefficients with the tcR R package. The overlap coefficient, calculated on TCRB nucleotide sequences, was used to measure repertoire sharing. Entries here come from immuneACCESS through TCRdb and include only in-frame sequences with V and J called. Some clones fail to appear in such tables; in the studies checked, an unresolved V gene covers under half of the shortfall, and the cause of the remainder is unknown. The V and J calls and the clone size are those of that table, but D and trimming were determined from the DNA. The sample table shows 310,000 or so clones, and approximately 9.9% are seen once. Jointly, the top ten make up roughly 1% of the sample.

The paper as a whole reports these results and caveats: In all four CD4+ subsets, TCRB CDR3 length was moderately but significantly shorter in type 1 diabetes patients. Patients with type 1 diabetes made fewer insertions and deleted more nucleotides at VDJ recombination sites, implying thymic rearrangement abnormalities. PCR might favor shorter templates, but patient and control samples were amplified and corrected together, so any skew would affect both groups equally. Naive, central memory and regulatory TCRB repertoires appeared to be more similar among patients than among healthy donors. Because small numbers of individuals were included in the HLA sub-analyses, any influence of HLA type on TCRB rearrangement was left unresolved. Sequencing cDNA rather than genomic DNA could over-represent highly expressing activated cells, although activation and CD3 levels did not differ between groups.

The table lists this clone with a few counts. Its antigen has not been determined. No much larger clone is present one base from it, and per-base qualities are unavailable. Sequenced material: central memory CD4+ T cells from blood. The chain couples TRBV7-8 to TRBJ2-5; the D region possibly corresponds to TRBD1 (6 bases align). This clonotype was obtained from a man between 25 and 39 years old with type 1 diabetes. This receptor has the CDR3 CASSPKRQGMETQYF. The nucleotides are TGTGCCAGCAGCCCAAAGCGGCAGGGGATGGAGACCCAGTACTTC.